These 9 T cell receptor beta chains share one sample of origin, sequenced in a study of blood T cell repertoires in COVID-19. TCRdb's table, derived via immunoSEQ multiplex PCR, lists solely in-frame clones and lacks some. The table has approximately 270,000 clones, nearly 90% seen once. What was sequenced was peripheral blood. The origin of the receptors is a man younger than 35 with active or convalescent COVID-19.

The chain is built from TRBV5-1 and TRBJ1-3; D is possibly TRBD1 (6 bases). Trimming removed 4 bases from V and 4 bases from J, with 18 bases in between. Germline CDR1 is SGHRS and CDR2 is YFSETQ. CDR3 length: 16 amino acids. The CDR3 region is CASSRDPGGLGNTIYF. In nucleotides, the CDR3 is TGCGCCAGCAGCCGAGACCCCGGGGGGCTAGGAAACACCATATATTTT.

This clone has a single count. The chain has TRBV7-2 and TRBJ1-1, with D uncertain. Germline CDR1 and CDR2: SGHTA and FQGNSA. CDR3 size: 15 residues. Trimming took off 5 bases at V and 11 bases at J, with 24 bases between the two ends. For the CDR3, the DNA is TGTGCCAGCAGCGACCAAGGTGCAGGATTATGGTTGGCTTTCTTT. Its protein product is CASSDQGAGLWLAFF.

The chain joins TRBV6-5 to TRBJ1-3; TRBD1 aligns across 7 bases. The CDR3 sequence is 15 residues long. Trimming at V came to 5 bases and at J to 0 bases, leaving 4 bases not matched to a gene. Germline-derived CDR1 and CDR2 are MNHEY and SVGAGI. The CDR3: CASSPAGGSGNTIYF. In DNA, the CDR3 is TGTGCCAGCAGTCCCGCAGGGGGCTCTGGAAACACCATATATTTT.

This chain connects TRBV7-9 to TRBJ2-7; D unclear. In germline, CDR1 is SEHNR, CDR2 FQNEAQ (reference sequence). V lost 3 bases to trimming and J lost 1 base, with 7 bases between them. The CDR3 loop spans 13 amino acids. The CDR3 DNA follows: TGTGCCAGCAGCTTCACAGAATCCTACGAGCAGTACTTC. Its protein is CASSFTESYEQYF.

DNA of the CDR3: TGTGCCAGCAGCAAAGGAGGGCCAGAACTGTTTTTT. This sequence encodes CASSKGGPELFF. The chain links TRBV21-1 to TRBJ1-4. TRBV21-1 is a pseudogene segment. The CDR3 contains 12 residues.

The gene calls are TRBV5-6 and TRBJ2-7, with D perhaps matching TRBD1 (5 bases). Trimming left V 2 bases short and J 6 bases short, with 21 bases between. Germline loops: CDR1 SGHDT, CDR2 YYEEEE. CDR3 length equals 16 residues. The CDR3 here is CASSLPRTGLGVEQYF. CDR3 in DNA: TGTGCCAGCAGCTTACCTAGAACGGGTTTAGGGGTCGAGCAGTACTTC.

The J gene is TRBJ1-1, the V gene TRBV11-3; TRBD1 might be the D (5 bases). CDR1 is SGHNT and CDR2 is YENEEA in the germline V gene. The V gene lost 5 bases and the J gene lost 2 bases, with 18 bases spanning the gap. This CDR3 has 16 residues. In nucleotides, the CDR3 is TGTGCCAGCAGCGCCGATTGGCGGGGACCCAACACTGAAGCTTTCTTT. This encodes CASSADWRGPNTEAFF.

The rearrangement joins TRBV4-2 to TRBJ2-1; 7 nucleotides agree with TRBD2. The CDR3 sequence is 15 residues long. Trimming cost V 4 bases and J 5 bases; bases outside gene matches: 8. Per the germline V gene, CDR1 is LGHNA and CDR2 is YNFKEQ. CDR3 nucleotides: TGTGCCAGCAGCCCGCCCGGGCTAGCGGACAATGAGCAGTTCTTC. Encoded protein: CASSPPGLADNEQFF.

This chain links TRBV30 with TRBJ2-7, with TRBD1 matching over 7 bases. The CDR3 totals 18 residues. V lost 3 bases and J lost 3; bases outside the gene matches: 20. CDR1 GTSNPN and CDR2 SVGIG come from the germline V gene (reference sequence). The CDR3 coding sequence is TGTGCCTGGAGCGCTCCAACAGGGGACCCTTCTCGCTACTACGAGCAGTACTTC. Translation: CAWSAPTGDPSRYYEQYF.